These 5 T cell receptor beta chains came from one sample sequenced in a study of T cell changes during pregnancy in multiple sclerosis. TCRdb's copy holds only in-frame clones and misses some; the assay was immunoSEQ multiplex PCR. The sample holds under 130,000 clones, around nine tenths seen once. Sequencing used peripheral blood, obtained after pregnancy. Receptors originate from a female donor with multiple sclerosis, enrolled in a pregnancy study.

The V and J genes are TRBV7-2 and TRBJ2-3, with 7 bases aligning to TRBD1. This CDR3 has 16 amino acids. The J segment lost 4 bases and the V segment lost 3 bases, leaving 10 bases of the junction unmatched. CDR1 is SGHTA and CDR2 is FQGNSA in the germline V gene. DNA for the CDR3: TGTGCCAGCAGCTTCCCTAAGACAGGGCCCCCAGATACGCAGTATTTT. Its protein product is CASSFPKTGPPDTQYF.

V gene TRBV25-1 combines with J gene TRBJ2-7; tentative D call: TRBD1 (6 bases). V was cut by 6 bases and J by 3 bases, with 15 bases left in between. CDR3 length equals 14 residues. The V gene's germline CDR1 is MGHDK and CDR2 SYGVNS. CDR3 bases: TGTGCCAGCAGCGAGGACAGTTCAATCTACGAGCAGTACTTC. Amino acids: CASSEDSSIYEQYF.

The chain is built from TRBV5-1 and TRBJ1-5, with D perhaps matching TRBD1 (5 bases). The V end lost 0 bases, the J end lost 6 bases, and 13 bases lay between the germline ends. The CDR3 totals 15 residues. Germline V gene data show CDR1 as SGHRS and CDR2 as YFSETQ. CDR3 nucleotide sequence: TGCGCCAGCAGCTTGGACACTGGGGGAGGTCAGCCCCAGCATTTT. Residues: CASSLDTGGGQPQHF.

This chain links TRBV7-8 with TRBJ2-2; TRBD2 matches 8 bases. V lost 2 bases, J lost 2 bases, and 13 bases stayed unmatched. The CDR3 is 19 amino acids. CDR1 and CDR2 from the germline V gene are SGHVS and FQNEAQ. CDR3 protein: CASSLSLGRGGPNTGELFF. Here the CDR3 DNA reads TGTGCCAGCAGCTTATCTCTGGGACGGGGGGGGCCTAACACCGGGGAGCTGTTTTTT.

This chain connects TRBV6-6 to TRBJ1-6; 7 positions match TRBD1. The CDR3 runs 14 residues. V was pared by 6 bases and J by 5 bases, with 4 bases of the junction left unmatched. Germline V gives CDR1 MNHNY, CDR2 SVGAGI (reference sequence). CDR3 in DNA: TGTGCCAGCAGATCCGGGACAGATAATTCACCCCTCCACTTT. As protein: CASRSGTDNSPLHF.